Listed below are T cell receptor beta chains from one sample, sequenced in a study of CXCR3-negative and CXCR3-positive naive CD8 T cells. TCRdb re-analyzed the 5' RACE reads; it lists each CDR3 protein once, without DNA. The table for this sample gives some 130,000 distinct CDR3 sequences. Source material: naive CXCR3+ CD8+ T cells from blood. The source of these receptors is a human donor in good health. Some clones in this sample may be carry-over from other donors' samples. Each CDR3 is given with its conserved first and last residue.

>TRBJ2-1|TRBV28
CASSFPHNEQFF
>TRBJ2-7|TRBV4-3
CASSQDKGFSYEQYF
>TRBJ2-2|TRBV6-6
CASTLDTGELFF
>TRBJ1-2|TRBV7-9
CASSFPQPRGTGIYGYTF
>TRBJ2-1|TRBV29-1
CSVRTRPNEQFF
>TRBJ2-7|TRBV7-9
CASSLAGQGGSYEQYF
>TRBJ2-3|TRBV27
CASSFGPRPEYF
>TRBJ2-7|TRBV29-1
CSVEGGGLSYEQYF
>TRBJ1-1|TRBV10-3
CAISEVGQGERDTEAFF
>TRBJ2-3|TRBV24-1
CATSDFSGIPSTDTQYF
>TRBJ2-7|TRBV4-2
CASSQERGGSYEQYF
>TRBJ2-7|TRBV4-3
CASSQGQGVYEQYF
>TRBJ2-7|TRBV6-2/TRBV6-3
CASSLTDLPWVQYF
>TRBJ2-1|TRBV19
CASSTRLGMNNEQFF
>TRBJ2-1|TRBV28
CASSSGKREVDEQFF
>TRBJ2-5|TRBV5-1
CASSFLENYQETQYF
>TRBJ2-7|TRBV9
CASSVGAGPPHEQYF
>TRBJ1-5|TRBV7-9
CASSLAAPGRDNQPQHF
>TRBJ2-7|TRBV29-1
CSVVGRGGYEQYF
>TRBJ2-7|TRBV15
CATSTLRVSVDAVYEQYF
>TRBJ2-5|TRBV28
CASSAPRDRDRGTQYF
>TRBJ1-2|TRBV19
CASSIRILTNYGYTF
>TRBJ2-1|TRBV6-2/TRBV6-3
CASRRDYNEQLF
>TRBJ2-7|TRBV20-1
CSARYQGYEQYF
>TRBJ2-1|TRBV9
CASSPIGTFNEQFF
>TRBJ1-6|TRBV7-9
CASSLASGQDLYNSPLHF
>TRBJ2-7|TRBV28
CASSLGWGLAGSEQYF
>TRBJ2-7|TRBV13
CASSLGLLSPRYEQYF
>TRBJ1-1|TRBV20-1
CSARPGQGPEAFF
>TRBJ2-1|TRBV29-1
CSAVLHNEQFF
>TRBJ2-3|TRBV7-9
CASSVSRGSTDTQYF
>TRBJ1-5|TRBV21-1
CASSRDREGGPQHF
>TRBJ1-2|TRBV20-1
CSARVLPTGYGYTF
>TRBJ2-5|TRBV11-2
CASSLEFGGATLQETQYF